This T cell receptor (beta chain) was sequenced for a study of cytomegalovirus exposure and HLA in healthy donors (dated by TCRdb to 2016 to 2017). For the study in its entirety: The 500 to 800 repertoires of the first cohort and the 120 or so validation repertoires were produced on the same platform, according to a later analysis. The study aimed to test whether cataloging public T cell receptors could reveal signatures of past pathogen exposure. Besides the first cohort of approximately 670 subjects, a separate validation cohort made up of roughly 120 different subjects was used. To predict cytomegalovirus infection status, the study brought together high-throughput TCR immunosequencing, statistical association of individual TCRs with disease status, and machine learning. Beyond this particular receptor, the publication reports: A later analysis had no HLA typing for the validation cohort, so co-occurrence there was scored across all 110 or so repertoires. Most TCR sequences were seen in very few donors, while some public TCRs were found in many individuals. A later analysis found that TCRs clustered in the first cohort also tended to co-occur in the approximately 120 validation repertoires, with 94% of cluster scores above 0. Cytomegalovirus status was reported to be diagnosed by the classifier with high specificity and sensitivity in both the original and validation cohorts. A few of the identified cytomegalovirus-associated TCR beta chains were confirmed in vitro to be specific for cytomegalovirus antigens. The authors suggested that the approach could potentially be generalized to other disease states and immunological phenotypes. The study gave a list of 150 to 200 TCR beta chains associated with cytomegalovirus.

From the cysteine through the phenylalanine, the CDR3 covers 15 amino acids. The CDR3 DNA has 45 bases and is translated from base 1. V is trimmed back by 2 bases and J by 1 base, and the junction contains 4 bases that no gene match accounts for. From a lookup of the germline V gene (reference sequence), CDR1 and CDR2 are SSHAT and FNYEAQ. The library was prepared using the immunoSEQ multiplex PCR assay. The authors' analysis ran thus. A statistical classification framework was developed to diagnose cytomegalovirus status using the catalog of TCR beta chain sequences. Not all clones reach the TCRdb copy of this immuneACCESS table, which keeps in-frame sequences only. Checked studies attribute under half of the gap to unresolved V genes and leave the rest unexplained. That table supplies the V and J calls and clone size; D and trimming were determined from the DNA. This sample gives some 48,000 clones in total; approximately 88% of them show up just once. Of the sample, under 8.5% is held by the ten largest clones.

Comments on this clone: This receptor's antigen is unknown. No base qualities exist here, and no much larger clone lies one base off it.

Donors formed part of the validation cohort, which comprised over a hundred subjects and was distinct from the first cohort of some 700 subjects. Here the chain combines TRBV7-7 and TRBJ2-5, with 7 bases matching TRBD2. Sequenced: PBMCs. The clonotype was recovered from a woman in her twenties or thirties in good health and CMV-seronegative. The base sequence is TGTGCCAGCAGCTTAACGGGAGGATCCCAAGAGACCCAGTACTTC. It codes for CASSLTGGSQETQYF. Joined to the reference TRBV7-7 and TRBJ2-5 proteins, this CDR3 gives the full variable domain: GAGVSQSPRYKVTKRGQDVTLRCDPISSHATLYWYQQALGQGPEFLTYFNYEAQPDKSGLPSDRFSAERPEGSISTLTIQRTEQRDSAMYRCASSLTGGSQETQYFGPGTRLLVL.